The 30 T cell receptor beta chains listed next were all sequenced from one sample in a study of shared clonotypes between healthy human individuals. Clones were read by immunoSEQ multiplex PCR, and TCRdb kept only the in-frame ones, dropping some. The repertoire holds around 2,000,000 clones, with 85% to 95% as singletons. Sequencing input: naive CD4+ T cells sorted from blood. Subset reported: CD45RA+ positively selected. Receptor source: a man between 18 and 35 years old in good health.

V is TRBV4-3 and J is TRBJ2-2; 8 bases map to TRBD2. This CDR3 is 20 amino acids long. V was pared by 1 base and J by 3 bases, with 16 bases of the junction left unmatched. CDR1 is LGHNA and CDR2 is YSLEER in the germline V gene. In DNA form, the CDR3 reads TGCGCCAGCAGCCAAGGGTCTCCCCACCCGGGACTAGGATACACCGGGGAGCTGTTTTTT. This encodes CASSQGSPHPGLGYTGELFF.

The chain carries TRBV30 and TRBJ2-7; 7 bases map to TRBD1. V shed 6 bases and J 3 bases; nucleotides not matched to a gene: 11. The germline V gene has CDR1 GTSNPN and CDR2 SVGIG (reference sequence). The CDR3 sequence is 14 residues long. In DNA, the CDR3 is TGTGCCTGCTACCTCGGGACAGTGAGCTACGAGCAGTACTTC. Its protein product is CACYLGTVSYEQYF.

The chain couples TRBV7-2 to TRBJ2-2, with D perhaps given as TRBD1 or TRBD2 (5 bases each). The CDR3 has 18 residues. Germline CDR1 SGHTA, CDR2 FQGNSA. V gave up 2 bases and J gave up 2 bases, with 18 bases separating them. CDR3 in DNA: TGTGCCAGCAGCTTAAGCCCCCCGAGGGGCAGAAACACCGGGGAGCTGTTTTTT. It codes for CASSLSPPRGRNTGELFF. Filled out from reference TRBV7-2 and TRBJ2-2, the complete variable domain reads GAGVSQSPSNKVTEKGKDVELRCDPISGHTALYWYRQSLGQGLEFLIYFQGNSAPDKSGLPSDRFSAERTGGSVSTLTIQRTQQEDSAVYLCASSLSPPRGRNTGELFFGEGSRLTVL.

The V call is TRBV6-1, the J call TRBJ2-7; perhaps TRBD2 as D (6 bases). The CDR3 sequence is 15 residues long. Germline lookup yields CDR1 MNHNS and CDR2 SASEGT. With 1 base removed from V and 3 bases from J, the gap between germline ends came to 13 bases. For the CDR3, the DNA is TGTGCCAGCAGTGAAGGCGGGGCCTTAAGCTACGAGCAGTACTTC. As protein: CASSEGGALSYEQYF.

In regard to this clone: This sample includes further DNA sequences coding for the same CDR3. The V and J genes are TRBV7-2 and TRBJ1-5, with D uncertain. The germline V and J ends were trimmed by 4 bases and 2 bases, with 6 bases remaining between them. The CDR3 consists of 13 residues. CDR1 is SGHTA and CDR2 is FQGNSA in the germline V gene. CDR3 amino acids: CASSSDRNQPQHF. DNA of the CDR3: TGTGCCAGCAGCTCTGATCGCAATCAGCCCCAGCATTTT.

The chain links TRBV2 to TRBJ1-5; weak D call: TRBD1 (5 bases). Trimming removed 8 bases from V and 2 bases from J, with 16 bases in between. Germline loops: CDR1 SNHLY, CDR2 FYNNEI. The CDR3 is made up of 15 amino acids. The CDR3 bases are TGTGCCAGCGGCGGGCAGGGAAGAGGCAATCAGCCCCAGCATTTT. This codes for CASGGQGRGNQPQHF.

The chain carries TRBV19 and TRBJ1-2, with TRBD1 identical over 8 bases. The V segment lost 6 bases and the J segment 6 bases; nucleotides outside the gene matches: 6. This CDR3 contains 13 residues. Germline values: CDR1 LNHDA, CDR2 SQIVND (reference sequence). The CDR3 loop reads CASSTQGQDGYTF. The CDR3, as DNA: TGTGCCAGTAGCACACAGGGACAGGATGGCTACACCTTC.

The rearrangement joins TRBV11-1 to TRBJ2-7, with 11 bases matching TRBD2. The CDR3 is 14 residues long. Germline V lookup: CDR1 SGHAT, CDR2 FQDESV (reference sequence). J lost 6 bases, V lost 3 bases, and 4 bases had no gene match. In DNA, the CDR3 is TGTGCCAGCAGCTTGGCACTAGCGGGGGCCGAGCAGTACTTC. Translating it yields CASSLALAGAEQYF.

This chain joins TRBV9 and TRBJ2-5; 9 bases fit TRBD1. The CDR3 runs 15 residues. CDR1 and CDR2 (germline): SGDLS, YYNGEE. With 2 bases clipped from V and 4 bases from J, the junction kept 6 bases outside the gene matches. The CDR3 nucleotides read TGTGCCAGCAGCGTGGCGCCGGGACAGGGAGAGACCCAGTACTTC. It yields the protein CASSVAPGQGETQYF.

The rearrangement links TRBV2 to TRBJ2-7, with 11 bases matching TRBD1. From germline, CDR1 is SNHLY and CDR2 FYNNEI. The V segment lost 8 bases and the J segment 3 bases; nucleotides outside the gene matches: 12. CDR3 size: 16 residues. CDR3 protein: CASEDRGRLVDYEQYF. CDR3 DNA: TGTGCCAGCGAGGACAGGGGGCGCCTCGTGGACTACGAGCAGTACTTC.

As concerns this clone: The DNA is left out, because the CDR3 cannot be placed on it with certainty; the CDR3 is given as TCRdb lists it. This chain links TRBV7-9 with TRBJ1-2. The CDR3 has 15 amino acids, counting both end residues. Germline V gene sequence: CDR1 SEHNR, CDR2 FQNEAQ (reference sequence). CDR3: CASSSSGRGAFGYTF.

CDR3 region: CASSPGPENQPQHF. CDR3 DNA sequence: TGCGCCAGCAGCCCGGGCCCGGAAAATCAGCCCCAGCATTTT. This chain joins TRBV5-1 and TRBJ1-5; D not certain. CDR3 length: 14 residues. Germline values: CDR1 SGHRS, CDR2 YFSETQ. V dropped 4 bases and J dropped 4 bases, with 12 bases sitting between them.

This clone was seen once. The CDR3 nucleotides read TGTGCCAGTAGTATAGTCGAACAGGGAGGTACTGAAGCTTTCTTT. As protein: CASSIVEQGGTEAFF. This chain connects TRBV19 to TRBJ1-1; TRBD1 is a possible D gene (6 bases). V gave up 1 base and J gave up 5 bases, with 14 bases separating them. From germline, CDR1 is LNHDA and CDR2 SQIVND (reference sequence). This CDR3 has 15 residues.

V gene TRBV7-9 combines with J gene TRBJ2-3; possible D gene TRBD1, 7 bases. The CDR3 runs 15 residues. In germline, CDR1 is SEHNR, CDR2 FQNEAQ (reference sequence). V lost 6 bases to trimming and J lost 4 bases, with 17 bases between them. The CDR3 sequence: CASRGGQLKPDTQYF. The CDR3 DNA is TGTGCCAGCAGGGGGGGACAGCTTAAACCAGATACGCAGTATTTT.

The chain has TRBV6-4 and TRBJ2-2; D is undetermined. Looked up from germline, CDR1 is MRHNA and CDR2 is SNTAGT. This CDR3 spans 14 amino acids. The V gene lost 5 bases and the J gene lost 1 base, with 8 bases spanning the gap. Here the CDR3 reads CASSPTKNTGELFF. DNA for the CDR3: TGTGCCAGCAGTCCGACAAAGAACACCGGGGAGCTGTTTTTT.

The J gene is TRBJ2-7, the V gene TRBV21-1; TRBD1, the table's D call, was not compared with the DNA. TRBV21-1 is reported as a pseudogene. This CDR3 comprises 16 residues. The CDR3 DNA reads TGTGCCAGCAGCAAAGGAAGGACAGGGGTCTCCTACGAGCAGTACTTC. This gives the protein CASSKGRTGVSYEQYF.

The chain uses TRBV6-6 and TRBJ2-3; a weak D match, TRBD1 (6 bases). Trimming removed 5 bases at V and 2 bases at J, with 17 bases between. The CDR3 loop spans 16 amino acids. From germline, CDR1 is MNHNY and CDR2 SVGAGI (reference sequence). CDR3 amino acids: CASSTPTGPHTDTQYF. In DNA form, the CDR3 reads TGTGCCAGCAGTACCCCGACAGGCCCGCACACAGATACGCAGTATTTT.

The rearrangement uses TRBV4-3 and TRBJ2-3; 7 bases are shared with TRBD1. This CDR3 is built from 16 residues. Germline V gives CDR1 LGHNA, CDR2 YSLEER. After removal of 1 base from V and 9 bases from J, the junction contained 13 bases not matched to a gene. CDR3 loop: CASSQARGTKTGTQYF. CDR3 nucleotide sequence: TGCGCCAGCAGCCAAGCCAGGGGGACCAAGACAGGGACGCAGTATTTT.

CDR3 sequence reads: CASSPKQGTSGANVLTF. For the CDR3, the DNA is TGTGCCAGCAGCCCAAAACAGGGGACCTCTGGGGCCAACGTCCTGACTTTC. J is TRBJ2-6 and V is TRBV5-4, with 7 bases fitting TRBD1. J gave up 0 bases and V 4 bases, and 7 bases lay outside the gene matches. The CDR3 loop spans 17 amino acids. Germline V gene sequence: CDR1 SGHNT, CDR2 YYREEE (reference sequence).

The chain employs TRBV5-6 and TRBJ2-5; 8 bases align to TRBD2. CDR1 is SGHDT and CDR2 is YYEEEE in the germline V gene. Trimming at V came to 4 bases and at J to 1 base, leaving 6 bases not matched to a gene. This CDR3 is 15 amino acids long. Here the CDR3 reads CASSLSGGSQETQYF. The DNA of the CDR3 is TGTGCCAGCAGCCTCAGCGGGGGCTCCCAAGAGACCCAGTACTTC.

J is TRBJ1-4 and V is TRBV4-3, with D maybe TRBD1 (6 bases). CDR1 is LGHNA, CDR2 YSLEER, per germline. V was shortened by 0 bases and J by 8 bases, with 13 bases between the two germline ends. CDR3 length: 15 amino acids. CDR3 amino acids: CASSQEQGRAEKLFF. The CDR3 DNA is TGCGCCAGCAGCCAAGAACAGGGTAGGGCAGAAAAACTGTTTTTT.

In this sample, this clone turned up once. The CDR3 spells CASSLKGPSGNTIYF. The CDR3 nucleotides read TGTGCCAGCTCTCTCAAGGGACCCTCTGGAAACACCATATATTTT. The chain joins TRBV18 to TRBJ1-3; D perhaps matches TRBD1 (5 bases). CDR1 is KGHSH, CDR2 LQKENI, per germline. Trimming removed 6 bases at V and 0 bases at J, with 12 bases between. This CDR3 is built from 15 residues.

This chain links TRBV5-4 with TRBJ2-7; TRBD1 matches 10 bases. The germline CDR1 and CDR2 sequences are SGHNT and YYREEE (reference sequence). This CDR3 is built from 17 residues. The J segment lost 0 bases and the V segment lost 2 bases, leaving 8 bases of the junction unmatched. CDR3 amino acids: CASSFGQGGLSSYEQYF. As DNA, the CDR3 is TGTGCCAGCAGCTTCGGACAGGGGGGATTGAGCTCCTACGAGCAGTACTTC.

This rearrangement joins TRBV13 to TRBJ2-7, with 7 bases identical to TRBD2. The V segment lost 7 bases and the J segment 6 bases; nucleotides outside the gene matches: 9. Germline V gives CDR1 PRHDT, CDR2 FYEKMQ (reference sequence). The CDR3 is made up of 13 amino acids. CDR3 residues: CASKGRAFGEQYF. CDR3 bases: TGTGCCAGCAAAGGGAGGGCCTTTGGCGAGCAGTACTTC. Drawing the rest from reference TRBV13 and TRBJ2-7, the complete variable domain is AAGVIQSPRHLIKEKRETATLKCYPIPRHDTVYWYQQGPGQDPQFLISFYEKMQSDKGSIPDRFSAQQFSDYHSELNMSSLELGDSALYFCASKGRAFGEQYFGPGTRLTVT.

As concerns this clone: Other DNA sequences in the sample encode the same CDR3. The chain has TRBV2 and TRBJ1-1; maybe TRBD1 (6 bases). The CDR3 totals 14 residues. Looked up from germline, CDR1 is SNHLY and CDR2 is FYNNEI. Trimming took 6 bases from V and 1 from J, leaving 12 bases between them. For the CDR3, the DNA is TGTGCCAGCAGCGAACAGGGCGGGAACACTGAAGCTTTCTTT. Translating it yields CASSEQGGNTEAFF.

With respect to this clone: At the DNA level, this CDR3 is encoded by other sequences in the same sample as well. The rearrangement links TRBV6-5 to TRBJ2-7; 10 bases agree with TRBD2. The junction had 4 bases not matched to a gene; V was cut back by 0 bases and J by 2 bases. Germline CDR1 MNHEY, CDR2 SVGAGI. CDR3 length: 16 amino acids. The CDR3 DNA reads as TGTGCCAGCAGTTACTCTCGGACTAGCGGAACCTACGAGCAGTACTTC. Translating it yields CASSYSRTSGTYEQYF.

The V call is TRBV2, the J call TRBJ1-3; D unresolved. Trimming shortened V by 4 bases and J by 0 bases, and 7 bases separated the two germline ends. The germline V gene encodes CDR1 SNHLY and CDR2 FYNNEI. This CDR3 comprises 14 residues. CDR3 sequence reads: CASSVWVSGNTIYF. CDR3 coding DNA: TGTGCCAGCAGTGTGTGGGTCTCTGGAAACACCATATATTTT.

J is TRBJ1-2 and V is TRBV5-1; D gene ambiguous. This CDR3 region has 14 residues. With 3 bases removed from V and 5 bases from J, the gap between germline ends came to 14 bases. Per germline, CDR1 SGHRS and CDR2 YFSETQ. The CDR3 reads CASSSSTVTYGYTF. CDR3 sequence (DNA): TGCGCCAGCAGCTCCTCGACCGTGACGTATGGCTACACCTTC.

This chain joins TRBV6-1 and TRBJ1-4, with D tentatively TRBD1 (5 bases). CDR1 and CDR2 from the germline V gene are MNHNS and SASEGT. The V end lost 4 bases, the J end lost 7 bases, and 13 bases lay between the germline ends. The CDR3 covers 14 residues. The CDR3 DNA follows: TGTGCCAGCAGTGCCCAGGGCGGCGGTGAAAAACTGTTTTTT. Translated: CASSAQGGGEKLFF.

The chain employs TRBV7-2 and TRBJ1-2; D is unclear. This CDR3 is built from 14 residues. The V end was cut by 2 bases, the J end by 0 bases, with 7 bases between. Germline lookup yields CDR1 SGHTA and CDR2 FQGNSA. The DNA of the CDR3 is TGTGCCAGCAGCTTACGAAGGTCTAACTATGGCTACACCTTC. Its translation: CASSLRRSNYGYTF.